Listed below are T cell receptor beta chains from one sample, sequenced in a study of blood T cells in healthy people across ages. MiXCR, run by TCRdb on the 5' RACE reads, gives a single entry per CDR3 protein. The sample contains about 780,000 distinct CDR3 sequences, about a quarter of which appear only once. The sample was also reused in another study, on T cells of mothers and their children.

The sequenced material came from blood. These receptor sequences come from a boy aged 5-17 years in good health. The CDR3 runs from the conserved cysteine through the conserved F or W. D genes are given only for firm matches. Clone size is shown for a subset of rows, as once, few, many or a class of expanded clone.

TRBV20-1	TRBJ2-7	NA	few	TGCAGTGCTAGAGCAAGCGGACAGCAATACGAGCAGTACTTC	CSARASGQQYEQYF
TRBV20-1	TRBJ2-1	NA	many	TGCAGTGCCCCTAGGTGGATTAGCGGCAATGAGCAGTTCTTC	CSAPRWISGNEQFF
TRBV12-3/TRBV12-4	TRBJ2-1	TRBD2	few	TGTGCCAGCAGTCCCCTCCCGGGGGGGCGCTACAATGAGCAGTTCTTC	CASSPLPGGRYNEQFF
TRBV12-3/TRBV12-4	TRBJ1-5	TRBD1	many	TGTGCCAGCAGTTCCGACAGGGGGAATCAGCCCCAGCATTTT	CASSSDRGNQPQHF
TRBV28	TRBJ2-1	TRBD1	NA	TGTGCCAGCAGTCCCAGAGGGACAGGGGTCCTCTACAATGAGCAGTTCTTC	CASSPRGTGVLYNEQFF
TRBV14	TRBJ1-1	NA	NA	TGTGCCAGCAGCCGAGGGACGTCTGAAGCTTTCTTT	CASSRGTSEAFF
TRBV7-9	TRBJ2-5	NA	few	TGTGCCAGCAGCAATCAGGGGATTCGGTACTTC	CASSNQGIRYF
TRBV29-1	TRBJ2-2	TRBD1	NA	TGCAGCGTTGGGACAGGGCTCACCGGGGAGCTGTTTTTT	CSVGTGLTGELFF
TRBV11-2	TRBJ2-1	NA	NA	TGTGCCAGCAGCTTAGAATCAGGGAGCAATGAGCAGTTCTTC	CASSLESGSNEQFF
TRBV2	TRBJ2-5	TRBD2	many	TGTGCCAGCAGTCCGCTAGCGGGGGGCACCCCGGGAGAGACCCAGTACTTC	CASSPLAGGTPGETQYF
TRBV5-1	TRBJ2-7	NA	few	TGCGCCAGCAGTCGCCAAGGACTACCAACCTACGAGCAGTACTTC	CASSRQGLPTYEQYF
TRBV3-1	TRBJ2-5	NA	NA	TGTGCCAGCAGCCAAGTCGTAGGATACCAAGAGACCCAGTACTTC	CASSQVVGYQETQYF
TRBV6-6	TRBJ2-7	TRBD2	NA	TGTGCCAGCAGTTACCGGGGGGGCAGCTCCTACGAGCAGTACTTC	CASSYRGGSSYEQYF
TRBV7-9	TRBJ2-3	NA	few	TGTGCCAGCAGCCTTCAGGTAGCTTTTTCCAGCATGACAGATACGCAGTACTTT	CASSLQVAFSSMTDTQYF
TRBV12-3/TRBV12-4	TRBJ2-1	TRBD2	NA	TGTGCCAGCAGTTTAGATCTAGCGGGGAGGGGTGAGCAGTTCTTC	CASSLDLAGRGEQFF
TRBV5-1	TRBJ2-7	NA	few	TGCGCCAGCAGCCCCCTGATGGGTATCCCCTACGAGCAGTACTTC	CASSPLMGIPYEQYF
TRBV20-1	TRBJ2-2	TRBD2	NA	TGCAGTGCTAGAAGACTGGCGGGGGGGCCTCACGGGGAGCTGTTTTTT	CSARRLAGGPHGELFF
TRBV20-1	TRBJ2-5	NA	NA	TGCAGTGCTAGGGGTGAACGGAAAAGGTTGCAGACCCAGTACTTC	CSARGERKRLQTQYF
TRBV5-1	TRBJ2-7	NA	NA	TGCGCCAGCAGCTTGGAGGAGGGACAAGGATACGAGCAGTACTTC	CASSLEEGQGYEQYF
TRBV6-2/TRBV6-3	TRBJ2-1	NA	NA	TGTGCCAGCACCGCCGGGCCCCCCAATGAGCAGTTCTTC	CASTAGPPNEQFF
TRBV20-1	TRBJ1-1	NA	NA	TGCAGTGCTAGAGTGGTTGGGTACACTGAGGCTTTCTTT	CSARVVGYTEAFF
TRBV10-3	TRBJ2-7	NA	NA	TGTGCCATCAGTGAGTCTGAGGGATCTACGATAGAGTACTTC	CAISESEGSTIEYF
TRBV6-1	TRBJ2-4	TRBD2	NA	TGTGCCAGCAGTGTAACTAGCGGGGGGGAGGACATTCAGTACTTC	CASSVTSGGEDIQYF
TRBV20-1	TRBJ2-7	NA	NA	TGCAGTGCTAGGTTACAGAGTTGGTTCTACGAGCAGTACTTC	CSARLQSWFYEQYF
TRBV19	TRBJ1-5	NA	few	TGTGCCAGTAGTATCGTGGCTCAGCCCCAGCATTTT	CASSIVAQPQHF
TRBV9	TRBJ2-3	TRBD2	NA	TGTGCCAGCAGCGTAGCTCTTAGCGGGGGGAAAGAGGATACGCAGTATTTT	CASSVALSGGKEDTQYF
TRBV6-1	TRBJ1-1	NA	few	TGTGCCAGCAGTCCAAAAATTGGGAACACTGAAGCTTTCTTT	CASSPKIGNTEAFF